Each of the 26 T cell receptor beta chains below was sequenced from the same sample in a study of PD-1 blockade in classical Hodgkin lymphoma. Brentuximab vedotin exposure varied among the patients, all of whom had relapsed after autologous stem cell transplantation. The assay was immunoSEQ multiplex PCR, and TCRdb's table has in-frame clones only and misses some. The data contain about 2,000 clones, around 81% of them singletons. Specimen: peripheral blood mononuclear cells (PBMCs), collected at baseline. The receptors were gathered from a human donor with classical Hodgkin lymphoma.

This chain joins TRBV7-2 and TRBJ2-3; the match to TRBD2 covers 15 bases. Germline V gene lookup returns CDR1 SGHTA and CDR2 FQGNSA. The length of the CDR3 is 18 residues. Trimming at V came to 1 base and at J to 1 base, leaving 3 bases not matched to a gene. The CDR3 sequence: CASSLVGLAGGGTDTQYF. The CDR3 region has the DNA TGTGCCAGCAGCTTAGTGGGACTAGCGGGGGGAGGCACAGATACGCAGTATTTT.

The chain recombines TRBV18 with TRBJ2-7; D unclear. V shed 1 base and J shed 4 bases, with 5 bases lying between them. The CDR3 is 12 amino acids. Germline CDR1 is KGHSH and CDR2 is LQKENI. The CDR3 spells CASSPHEYEQYF. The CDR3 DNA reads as TGTGCCAGCTCACCACACGAGTACGAGCAGTACTTC. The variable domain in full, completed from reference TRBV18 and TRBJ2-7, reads NAGVMQNPRHLVRRRGQEARLRCSPMKGHSHVYWYRQLPEEGLKFMVYLQKENIIDESGMPKERFSAEFPKEGPSILRIQQVVRGDSAAYFCASSPHEYEQYFGPGTRLTVT.

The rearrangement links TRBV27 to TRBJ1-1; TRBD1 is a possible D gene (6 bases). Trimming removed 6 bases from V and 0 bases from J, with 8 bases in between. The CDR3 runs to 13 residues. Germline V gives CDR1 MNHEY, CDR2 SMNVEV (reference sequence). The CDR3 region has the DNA TGTGCCAGCAGAAACAGGGTGAACACTGAAGCTTTCTTT. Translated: CASRNRVNTEAFF.

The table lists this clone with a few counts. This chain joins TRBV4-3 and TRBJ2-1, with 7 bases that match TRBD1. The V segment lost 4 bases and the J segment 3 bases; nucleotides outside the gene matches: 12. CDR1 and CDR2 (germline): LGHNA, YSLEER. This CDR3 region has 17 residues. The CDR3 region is CASSPDRVGGLYNEQFF. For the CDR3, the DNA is TGCGCCAGCAGCCCTGACAGGGTTGGGGGTCTCTACAATGAGCAGTTCTTC.

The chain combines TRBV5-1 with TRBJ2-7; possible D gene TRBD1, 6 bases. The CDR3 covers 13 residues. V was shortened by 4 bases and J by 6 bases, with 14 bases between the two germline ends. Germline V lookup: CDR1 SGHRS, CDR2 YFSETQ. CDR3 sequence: CASSRLQGTEQYF. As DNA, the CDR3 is TGCGCCAGCAGCAGACTACAGGGAACCGAGCAGTACTTC. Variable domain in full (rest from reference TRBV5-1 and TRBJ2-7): KAGVTQTPRYLIKTRGQQVTLSCSPISGHRSVSWYQQTPGQGLQFLFEYFSETQRNKGNFPGRFSGRQFSNSRSEMNVSTLELGDSALYLCASSRLQGTEQYFGPGTRLTVT.

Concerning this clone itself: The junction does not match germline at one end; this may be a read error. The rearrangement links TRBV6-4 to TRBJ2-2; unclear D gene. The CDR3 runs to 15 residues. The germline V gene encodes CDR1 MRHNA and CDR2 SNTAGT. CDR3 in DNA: TGTGCCAGCAGTAACTCCGGGCGAGGCACCGGGGAGCTGTTTTTT. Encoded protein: CASSNSGRGTGELFF.

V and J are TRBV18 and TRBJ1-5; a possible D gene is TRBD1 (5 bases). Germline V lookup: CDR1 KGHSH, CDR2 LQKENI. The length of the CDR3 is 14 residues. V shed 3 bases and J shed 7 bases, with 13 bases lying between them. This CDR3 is CASSPSRGGQPQHF. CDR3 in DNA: TGTGCCAGCTCACCCTCAAGGGGAGGACAGCCCCAGCATTTT. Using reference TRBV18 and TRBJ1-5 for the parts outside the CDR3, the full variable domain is NAGVMQNPRHLVRRRGQEARLRCSPMKGHSHVYWYRQLPEEGLKFMVYLQKENIIDESGMPKERFSAEFPKEGPSILRIQQVVRGDSAAYFCASSPSRGGQPQHFGDGTRLSIL.

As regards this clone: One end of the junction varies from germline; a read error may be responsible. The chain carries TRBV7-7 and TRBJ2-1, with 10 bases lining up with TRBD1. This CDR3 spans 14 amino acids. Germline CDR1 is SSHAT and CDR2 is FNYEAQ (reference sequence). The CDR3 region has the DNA TGTGCTAGCAGCATAGACAGGGGGCCCGGTGAGCAGTTCTTC. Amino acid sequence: CASSIDRGPGEQFF.

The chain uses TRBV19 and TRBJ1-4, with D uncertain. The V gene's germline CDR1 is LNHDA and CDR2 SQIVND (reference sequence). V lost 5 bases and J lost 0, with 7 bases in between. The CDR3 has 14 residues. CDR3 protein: CASSRIATNEKLFF. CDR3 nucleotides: TGTGCCAGTAGTCGAATTGCAACTAATGAAAAACTGTTTTTT.

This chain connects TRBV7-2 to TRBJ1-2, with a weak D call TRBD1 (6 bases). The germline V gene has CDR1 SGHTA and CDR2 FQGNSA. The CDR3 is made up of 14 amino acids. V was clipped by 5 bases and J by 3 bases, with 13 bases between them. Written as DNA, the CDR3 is TGTGCCAGCAGCCTCCAGGGGAGGGACTATGGCTACACCTTC. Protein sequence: CASSLQGRDYGYTF.

In nucleotides, the CDR3 is TGTGCCAGCAGCTTGAAAGAGGAGGGATATCAGCCCCAGCATTTT. The encoded protein is CASSLKEEGYQPQHF. The J gene is TRBJ1-5, the V gene TRBV5-5, with D unclear. Germline CDR1 is SGHKS and CDR2 is YYEKEE (reference sequence). V lost 1 base to trimming and J lost 5 bases, with 13 bases between them. The CDR3 has 15 amino acids.

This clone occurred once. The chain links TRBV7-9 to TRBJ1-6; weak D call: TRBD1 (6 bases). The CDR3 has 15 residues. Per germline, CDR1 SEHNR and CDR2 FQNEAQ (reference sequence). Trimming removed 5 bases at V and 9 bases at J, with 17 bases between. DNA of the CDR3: TGTGCCAGCAGCACAAGCTGGGGGGCGGGTTCACCCCTCCACTTT. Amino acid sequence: CASSTSWGAGSPLHF. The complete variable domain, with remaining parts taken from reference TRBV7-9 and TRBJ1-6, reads DTGVSQNPRHKITKRGQNVTFRCDPISEHNRLYWYRQTLGQGPEFLTYFQNEAQLEKSRLLSDRFSAERPKGSFSTLEIQRTEQGDSAMYLCASSTSWGAGSPLHFGNGTRLTVT.

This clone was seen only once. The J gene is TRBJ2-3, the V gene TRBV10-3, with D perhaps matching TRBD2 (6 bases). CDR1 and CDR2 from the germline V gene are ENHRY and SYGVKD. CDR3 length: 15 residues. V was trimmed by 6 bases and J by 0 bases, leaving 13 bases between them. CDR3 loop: CAISQSGTSTDTQYF. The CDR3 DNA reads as TGTGCCATCAGCCAATCCGGGACTAGCACAGATACGCAGTATTTT.

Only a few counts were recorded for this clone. CDR3 in DNA: TGTGCCAGCAGGCCTAGCGGGTGGCCCTACGAGCAGTACTTC. Amino acids: CASRPSGWPYEQYF. The chain has TRBV2 and TRBJ2-7, with TRBD2 matching over 8 bases. Germline values: CDR1 SNHLY, CDR2 FYNNEI. V was pared by 6 bases and J by 2 bases, with 6 bases of the junction left unmatched. The CDR3 spans 14 residues.

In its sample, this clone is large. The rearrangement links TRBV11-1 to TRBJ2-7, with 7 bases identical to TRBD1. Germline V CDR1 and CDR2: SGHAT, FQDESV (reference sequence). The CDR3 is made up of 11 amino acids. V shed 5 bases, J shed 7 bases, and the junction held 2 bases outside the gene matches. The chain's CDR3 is CASSTGVEQYF. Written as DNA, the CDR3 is TGTGCCAGCAGCACAGGGGTTGAGCAGTACTTC.

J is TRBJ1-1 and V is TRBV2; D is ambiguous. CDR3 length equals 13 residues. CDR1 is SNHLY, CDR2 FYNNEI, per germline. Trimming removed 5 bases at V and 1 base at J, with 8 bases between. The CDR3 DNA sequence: TGTGCCAGCAGTTGGGAGGGGAACACTGAAGCTTTCTTT. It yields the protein CASSWEGNTEAFF.

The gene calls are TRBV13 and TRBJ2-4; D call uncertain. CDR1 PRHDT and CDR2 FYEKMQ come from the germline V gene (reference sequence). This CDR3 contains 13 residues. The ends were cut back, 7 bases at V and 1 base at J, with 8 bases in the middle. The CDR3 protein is CASTSGAKNIQYF. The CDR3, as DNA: TGTGCCAGCACCTCCGGGGCCAAAAACATTCAGTACTTC. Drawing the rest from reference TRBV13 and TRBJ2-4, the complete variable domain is AAGVIQSPRHLIKEKRETATLKCYPIPRHDTVYWYQQGPGQDPQFLISFYEKMQSDKGSIPDRFSAQQFSDYHSELNMSSLELGDSALYFCASTSGAKNIQYFGAGTRLSVL.

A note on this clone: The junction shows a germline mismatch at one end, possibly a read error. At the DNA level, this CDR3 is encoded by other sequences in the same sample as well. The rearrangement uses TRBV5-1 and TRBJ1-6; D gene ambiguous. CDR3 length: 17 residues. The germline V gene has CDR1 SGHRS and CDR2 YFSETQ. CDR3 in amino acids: CASSLDARSSYNSPLHF. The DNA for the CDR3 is TGCGCCAGCAGTTTGGACGCCCGTTCCTCCTATAATTCACCCCTCCACTTT.

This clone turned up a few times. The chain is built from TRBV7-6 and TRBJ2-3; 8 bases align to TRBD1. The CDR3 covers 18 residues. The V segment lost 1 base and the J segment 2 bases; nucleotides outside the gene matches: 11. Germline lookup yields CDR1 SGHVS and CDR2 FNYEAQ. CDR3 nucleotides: TGTGCCAGCAGCTTAGGGGTATTTTGGACAGGGATCACAGATACGCAGTATTTT. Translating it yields CASSLGVFWTGITDTQYF.

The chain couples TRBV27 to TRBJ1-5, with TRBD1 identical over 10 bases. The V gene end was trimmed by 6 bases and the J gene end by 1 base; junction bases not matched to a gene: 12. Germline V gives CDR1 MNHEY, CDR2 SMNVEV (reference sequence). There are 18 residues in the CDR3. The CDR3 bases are TGTGCCAGCAGACTAGGGACAGGGGAATCTGCGAGCAATCAGCCCCAGCATTTT. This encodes CASRLGTGESASNQPQHF.

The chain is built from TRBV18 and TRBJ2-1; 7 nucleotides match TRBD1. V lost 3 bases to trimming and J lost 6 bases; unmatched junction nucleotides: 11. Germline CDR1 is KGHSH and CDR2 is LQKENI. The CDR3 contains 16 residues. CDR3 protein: CASSPGRTGGGNEQFF. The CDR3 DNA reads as TGTGCCAGCTCACCCGGAAGGACAGGTGGTGGCAATGAGCAGTTCTTC. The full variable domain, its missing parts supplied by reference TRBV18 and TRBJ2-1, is NAGVMQNPRHLVRRRGQEARLRCSPMKGHSHVYWYRQLPEEGLKFMVYLQKENIIDESGMPKERFSAEFPKEGPSILRIQQVVRGDSAAYFCASSPGRTGGGNEQFFGPGTRLTVL.

This chain's CDR3 is CASSEVPGGPADTQYF. Here the CDR3 DNA reads TGTGCCAGCAGTGAAGTTCCTGGGGGGCCGGCAGATACGCAGTATTTT. This chain uses TRBV6-1 with TRBJ2-3; TRBD1 or TRBD2 may be the D gene (6 bases each). Germline values: CDR1 MNHNS, CDR2 SASEGT. The CDR3 consists of 16 residues. Trimming shortened V by 1 base and J by 4 bases, and 15 bases separated the two germline ends.

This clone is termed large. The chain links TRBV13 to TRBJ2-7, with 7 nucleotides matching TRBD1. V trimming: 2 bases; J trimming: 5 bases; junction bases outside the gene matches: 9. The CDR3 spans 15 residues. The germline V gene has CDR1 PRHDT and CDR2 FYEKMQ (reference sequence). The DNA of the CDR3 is TGTGCCAGCAGCTTATCGGGGCAGGGGGTGGACGAGCAGTACTTC. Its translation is CASSLSGQGVDEQYF.

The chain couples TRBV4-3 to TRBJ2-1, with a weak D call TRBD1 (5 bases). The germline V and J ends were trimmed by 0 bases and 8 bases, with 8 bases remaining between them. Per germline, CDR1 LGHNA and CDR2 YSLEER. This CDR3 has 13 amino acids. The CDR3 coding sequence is TGCGCCAGCAGCCAAGAGGGGCTCGATGAGCAGTTCTTC. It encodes CASSQEGLDEQFF.

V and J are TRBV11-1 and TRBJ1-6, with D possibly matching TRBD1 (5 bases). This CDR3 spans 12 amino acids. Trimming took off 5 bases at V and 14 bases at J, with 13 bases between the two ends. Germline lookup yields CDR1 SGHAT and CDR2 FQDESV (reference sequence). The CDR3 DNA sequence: TGTGCCAGCAGCCGTGAGGGACGGACCCTCCACTTT. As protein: CASSREGRTLHF.

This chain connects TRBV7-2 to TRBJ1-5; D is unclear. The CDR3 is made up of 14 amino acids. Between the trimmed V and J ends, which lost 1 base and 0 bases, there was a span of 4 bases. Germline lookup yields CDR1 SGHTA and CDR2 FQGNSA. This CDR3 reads CASSLVDSNQPQHF. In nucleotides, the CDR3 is TGTGCCAGCAGCTTAGTGGATAGCAATCAGCCCCAGCATTTT.